The 14 T cell receptor beta chains given below trace back to one sample, sequenced in a study of T cells in Graves' hyperthyroidism and ophthalmopathy. RNA transcripts were the template for amplifying TCR beta CDR3 regions. The TCR CDR3 was amplified in a first-round RT-PCR using the HTBI primer set. TCRdb recomputed calls from the multiplex PCR reads with MiXCR, one row per CDR3 protein. The sample comprises about 350,000 distinct CDR3 sequences, roughly 15% of which are singletons, and 30% to 40% rests with the top ten. The sample was blood. The receptors come from a woman in her 40s with Graves' ophthalmopathy.

As for this clonotype: No conserved phenylalanine or tryptophan is present at the end of the CDR3, so a read error is the likely explanation. The V gene is TRBV12-3 or TRBV12-4, the J gene TRBJ1-2, with D perhaps TRBD1 (5 bases). The CDR3 is made up of 11 amino acids. Between the trimmed V and J ends, which lost 1 base and 11 bases, there was a span of 8 bases. The CDR3 DNA sequence: TGTGCCAGCAGTTTAGGGGGCGGGTACACCCTC. Its protein is CASSLGGGYTL.

The rearrangement joins TRBV5-6 to TRBJ2-2, with 8 bases that match TRBD1. The CDR3 is 15 amino acids. J lost 6 bases, V lost 5 bases, and 9 bases had no gene match. Germline V CDR1 and CDR2: SGHDT, YYEEEE. DNA for the CDR3: TGTGCCAGCAGTCGGACCGGGACAGGTGCCGGGGAGCTGTTTTTT. It translates to CASSRTGTGAGELFF. Full variable domain (rest looked up from reference TRBV5-6 and TRBJ2-2): DAGVTQSPTHLIKTRGQQVTLRCSPKSGHDTVSWYQQALGQGPQFIFQYYEEEERQRGNFPDRFSGHQFPNYSSELNVNALLLGDSALYLCASSRTGTGAGELFFGEGSRLTVL.

This clonotype was observed at least ten times. This sequence joins TRBV12-3 or TRBV12-4 and TRBJ2-6, with D perhaps matching TRBD2 (5 bases). CDR3 length: 15 residues. V gave up 3 bases and J gave up 2 bases, with 8 bases separating them. CDR3 protein: CASSLYGAGANVLTF. The CDR3 DNA sequence: TGTGCCAGCAGTTTGTACGGGGCTGGGGCCAACGTCCTGACTTTC.

This clonotype has a handful of counts. J is TRBJ2-3 and V is TRBV19; D possibly corresponds to TRBD2 (6 bases). Trimming pared 4 bases from V and 5 bases from J, leaving 16 bases between. CDR3 length equals 15 residues. From germline, CDR1 is LNHDA and CDR2 SQIVND (reference sequence). The chain's CDR3 is CASSRWRESRDTQYF. Here the CDR3 DNA reads TGTGCCAGTAGTAGGTGGAGGGAAAGTCGAGATACGCAGTATTTT.

This clonotype has a handful of counts. A much larger clone lies a single base off, so this may be a read error. The chain has TRBV10-3 and TRBJ2-3; possibly TRBD2 for D (6 bases). The CDR3 length is 15 residues. Germline assignment: CDR1 ENHRY and CDR2 SYGVKD. DNA for the CDR3: TGTGCCGTCAGTGATTCGGGAGTCGGCACAGATACGCAGTATTTT. It encodes CAVSDSGVGTDTQYF.

This clonotype was counted many times. The V and J genes are TRBV2 and TRBJ1-2; D unresolved. Trimming cost V 4 bases and J 2 bases, with 8 bases left between them. Germline CDR1 is SNHLY and CDR2 is FYNNEI. The CDR3 spans 13 residues. The DNA of the CDR3 is TGTGCCAGCAGTGTTGCAGGCAACTATGGCTACACCTTC. Translating gives CASSVAGNYGYTF.

Ten or more counts support this clonotype. J is TRBJ2-1 and V is TRBV2; D may be TRBD1 (5 bases). Germline CDR1 and CDR2: SNHLY and FYNNEI. Trimming removed 3 bases from V and 6 bases from J, with 12 bases in between. This CDR3 is built from 14 residues. CDR3 nucleotides: TGTGCCAGCAGTGATTGGCAGGGCTTCAATGAGCAGTTCTTC. Amino acid sequence: CASSDWQGFNEQFF.

This clonotype was found many times. The rearrangement joins TRBV6-5 to TRBJ2-1; D is ambiguous. The CDR3 extends over 14 amino acids. Trimming stripped 0 bases from V and 2 bases from J, with 5 bases between. Looked up from germline, CDR1 is MNHEY and CDR2 is SVGAGI. CDR3 DNA: TGTGCCAGCAGTTACTCAAGGACCTACAATGAGCAGTTCTTC. The encoded protein is CASSYSRTYNEQFF.

This clonotype has a handful of counts. V gene TRBV6-1 combines with J gene TRBJ2-7; 14 positions match TRBD2. CDR1 is MNHNS and CDR2 is SASEGT in the germline V gene. The V gene end was trimmed by 2 bases and the J gene end by 0 bases; junction bases not matched to a gene: 6. The CDR3 length is 18 residues. DNA for the CDR3: TGTGCCAGCAGTGAAACGACTAGCGGGAGGGCCGACTCCTACGAGCAGTACTTC. Protein sequence: CASSETTSGRADSYEQYF.

This clonotype was picked up many times. The CDR3 sequence is CASTNLQDEDSYEQYF. The CDR3 bases are TGTGCCAGCACCAATTTGCAGGACGAGGACTCCTACGAGCAGTACTTC. V is TRBV28 and J is TRBJ2-7; D gene ambiguous. Germline assignment: CDR1 MDHEN and CDR2 SYDVKM. The CDR3 extends over 16 amino acids. Trimming left V 7 bases short and J 0 bases short, with 19 bases between.

J is TRBJ1-4 and V is TRBV5-1, with unresolved D. Trimming shortened V by 4 bases and J by 0 bases, and 10 bases separated the two germline ends. The CDR3 sequence is 15 residues long. Germline V gene sequence: CDR1 SGHRS, CDR2 YFSETQ. In DNA, the CDR3 is TGCGCCAGCAGCCCCACAATAGCAACTAATGAAAAACTGTTTTTT. Residues: CASSPTIATNEKLFF.

This clonotype was picked up many times. The chain has TRBV28 and TRBJ1-2, with D maybe TRBD1 (6 bases). Trimming took 5 bases from V and 5 from J, leaving 9 bases between them. Looked up from germline, CDR1 is MDHEN and CDR2 is SYDVKM. The CDR3 is 12 amino acids. CDR3 amino acids: CASSSGQYGYTF. As DNA, the CDR3 is TGTGCCAGCAGTAGTGGACAGTATGGCTACACCTTC.

The chain uses TRBV28 and TRBJ1-2; TRBD1 aligns across 7 bases. In germline, CDR1 is MDHEN, CDR2 SYDVKM. The CDR3 spans 16 residues. The V and J ends lost 5 bases and 6 bases, in that order; junction bases with no gene match: 15. The CDR3 bases are TGTGCCAGCAGTGAACAGGGGATAGGGGGCGAGGATGGCTACACCTTC. This codes for CASSEQGIGGEDGYTF.

This clonotype was counted between two and nine times. The chain has TRBV20-1 and TRBJ1-6; 11 positions match TRBD1. Losses at the gene ends were 6 bases for V and 1 base for J; bases not matched to a gene: 11. The CDR3 is made up of 18 amino acids. CDR1 DFQATT and CDR2 SNEGSKA come from the germline V gene (reference sequence). DNA for the CDR3: TGCAGTGCCCAACGGTGGACAGGGGGCAATTCCTATAATTCACCCCTCCACTTT. Translation: CSAQRWTGGNSYNSPLHF.